This T cell receptor beta chain derives from a study of blood T cell repertoires in COVID-19. This table comes from immunoSEQ multiplex PCR, and its TCRdb copy is limited to in-frame clones, with some not included. The table lists around 200,000 clones, about three quarters of them singletons, with 4.5% to 7% in the top ten. The CDR3 covers 13 residues. From germline, CDR1 is SNHLY and CDR2 FYNNEI. Trimming took off 10 bases at V and 5 bases at J, with 16 bases between the two ends. The chain carries TRBV2 and TRBJ2-3, with D perhaps TRBD1 (5 bases). Sequenced sample: peripheral blood. The receptor comes from a woman in her seventies with acute or convalescent COVID-19. This CDR3 reads CATQGLALDTQYF. CDR3 sequence (DNA): TGTGCCACCCAGGGCCTCGCACTAGATACGCAGTATTTT.